Shown below are 3 T cell receptor beta chains from a single sample sequenced in a study of cytomegalovirus exposure and HLA in healthy donors. The PCR made use of 60 Vbeta and 13 Jbeta primers. Sequencing was performed with immunoSEQ multiplex PCR; in TCRdb, only in-frame clones are kept and a portion is missing. The data show 110,000 to 150,000 clones, 80% seen once. Sequenced: PBMCs. Receptor source: a man aged 40-50 years in good health and CMV-seronegative.

The chain joins TRBV27 to TRBJ1-2; D is undetermined. The V gene lost 2 bases and the J gene lost 4 bases, with 8 bases spanning the gap. The CDR3 is made up of 13 amino acids. CDR1 is MNHEY, CDR2 SMNVEV, per germline (reference sequence). CDR3 loop: CASSLGGVYGYTF. DNA for the CDR3: TGTGCCAGCAGTTTAGGCGGGGTCTATGGCTACACCTTC.

The chain links TRBV4-1 to TRBJ2-7; D not resolved. Germline CDR1 reads MGHRA; CDR2 reads YSYEKL. Trimming shortened V by 0 bases and J by 5 bases, and 17 bases separated the two germline ends. The CDR3 runs 16 residues. CDR3 DNA: TGCGCCAGCAGCCAAGATCTAGGCCCCCGAGGTCACGAGCAGTACTTC. This translates into CASSQDLGPRGHEQYF.

This clone was detected only once. V is TRBV18 and J is TRBJ1-4; weak D call: TRBD1 (6 bases). Germline lookup yields CDR1 KGHSH and CDR2 LQKENI. The length of the CDR3 is 17 residues. Trimming cost V 3 bases and J 4 bases, with 18 bases left between them. The CDR3 DNA is TGTGCCAGCTCACCGCGCCCCGCGGGGGACATTAATGAAAAACTGTTTTTT. It codes for CASSPRPAGDINEKLFF.